This T cell receptor beta chain was captured in a study of blood T cell repertoires in COVID-19. Produced via immunoSEQ multiplex PCR; TCRdb's table is partial and in-frame only. The sample shows 250,000 to 300,000 clones, around 87% of them seen only once. Germline CDR1 and CDR2: LNHDA and SQIVND (reference sequence). V was clipped by 7 bases and J by 0 bases, with 13 bases between them. This CDR3 comprises 15 residues. V and J are TRBV19 and TRBJ2-1; D is unresolved. The receptor was isolated from a woman in her sixties with COVID-19, enrolled during active disease. Sequencing was carried out using peripheral blood. CDR3 amino acids: CASTEGGRSYNEQFF. The CDR3 bases are TGTGCCAGTACCGAAGGTGGGCGCTCCTACAATGAGCAGTTCTTC.